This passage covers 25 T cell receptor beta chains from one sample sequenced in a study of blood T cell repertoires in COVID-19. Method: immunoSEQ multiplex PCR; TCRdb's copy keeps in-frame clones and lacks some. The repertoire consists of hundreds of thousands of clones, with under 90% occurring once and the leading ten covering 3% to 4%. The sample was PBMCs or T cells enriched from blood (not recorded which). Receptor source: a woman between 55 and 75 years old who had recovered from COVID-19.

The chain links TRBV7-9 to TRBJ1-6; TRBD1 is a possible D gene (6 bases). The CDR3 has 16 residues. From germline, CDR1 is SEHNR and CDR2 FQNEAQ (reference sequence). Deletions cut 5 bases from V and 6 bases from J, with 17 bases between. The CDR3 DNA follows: TGTGCCAGCAGCCAGCCGACAGGAGGCCGTAATTCACCCCTCCACTTT. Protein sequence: CASSQPTGGRNSPLHF.

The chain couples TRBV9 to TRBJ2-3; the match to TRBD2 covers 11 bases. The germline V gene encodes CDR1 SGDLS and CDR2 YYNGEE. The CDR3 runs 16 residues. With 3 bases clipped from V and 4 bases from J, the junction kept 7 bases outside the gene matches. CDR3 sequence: CASSALSGGAADTQYF. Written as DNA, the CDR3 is TGTGCCAGCAGCGCCCTTAGCGGGGGGGCTGCAGATACGCAGTATTTT.

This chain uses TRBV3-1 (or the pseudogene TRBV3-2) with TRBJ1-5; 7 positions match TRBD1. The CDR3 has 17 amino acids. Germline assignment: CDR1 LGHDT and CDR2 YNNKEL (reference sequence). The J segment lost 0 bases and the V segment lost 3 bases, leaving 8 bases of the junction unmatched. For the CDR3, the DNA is TGTGCCAGCAGCCAGGACAGGCCCAACTATAGCAATCAGCCCCAGCATTTT. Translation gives CASSQDRPNYSNQPQHF.

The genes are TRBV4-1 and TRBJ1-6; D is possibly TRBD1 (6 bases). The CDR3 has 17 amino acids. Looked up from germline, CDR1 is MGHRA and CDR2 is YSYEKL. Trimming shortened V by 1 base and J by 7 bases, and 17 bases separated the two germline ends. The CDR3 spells CASSQGSSAGENSPLHF. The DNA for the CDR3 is TGCGCCAGCAGCCAAGGTTCCAGTGCAGGGGAAAATTCACCCCTCCACTTT.

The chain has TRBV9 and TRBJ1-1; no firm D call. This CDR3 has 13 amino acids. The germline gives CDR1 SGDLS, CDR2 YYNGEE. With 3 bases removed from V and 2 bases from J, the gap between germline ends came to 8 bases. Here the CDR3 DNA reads TGTGCCAGCAGCGCGATGAGTAACACTGAAGCTTTCTTT. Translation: CASSAMSNTEAFF.

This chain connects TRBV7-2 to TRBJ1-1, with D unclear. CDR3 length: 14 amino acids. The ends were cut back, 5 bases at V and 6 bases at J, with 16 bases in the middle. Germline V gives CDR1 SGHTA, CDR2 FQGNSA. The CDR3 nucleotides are TGTGCCAGCAGCCCCGCGAGGGTGGGCCCTGAAGCTTTCTTT. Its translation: CASSPARVGPEAFF.

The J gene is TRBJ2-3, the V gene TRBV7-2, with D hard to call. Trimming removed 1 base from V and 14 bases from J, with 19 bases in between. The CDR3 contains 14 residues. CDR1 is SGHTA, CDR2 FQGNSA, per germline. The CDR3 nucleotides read TGTGCCAGCAGCTTAGGGGTCAGTAACGTTGGGCCGTATTTT. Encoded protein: CASSLGVSNVGPYF.

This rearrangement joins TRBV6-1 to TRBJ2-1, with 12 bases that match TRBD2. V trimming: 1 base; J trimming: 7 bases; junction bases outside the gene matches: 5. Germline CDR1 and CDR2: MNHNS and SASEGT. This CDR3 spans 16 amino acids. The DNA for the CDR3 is TGTGCCAGCAGTGAAGTCCTAGCGGGAGGGCCGAATGAGCAGTTCTTC. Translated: CASSEVLAGGPNEQFF.

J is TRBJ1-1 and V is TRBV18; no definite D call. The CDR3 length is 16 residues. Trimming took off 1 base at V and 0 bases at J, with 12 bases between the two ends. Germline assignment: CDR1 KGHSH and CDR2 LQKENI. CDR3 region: CASSPQPLDMNTEAFF. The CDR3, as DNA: TGTGCCAGCTCACCACAGCCACTCGATATGAACACTGAAGCTTTCTTT.

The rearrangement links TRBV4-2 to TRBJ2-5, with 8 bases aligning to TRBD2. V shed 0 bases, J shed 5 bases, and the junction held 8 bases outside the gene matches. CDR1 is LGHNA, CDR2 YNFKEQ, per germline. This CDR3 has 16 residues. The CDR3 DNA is TGTGCCAGCAGCCAAGATTATACGGGGGGGCCCGAGACCCAGTACTTC. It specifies CASSQDYTGGPETQYF.

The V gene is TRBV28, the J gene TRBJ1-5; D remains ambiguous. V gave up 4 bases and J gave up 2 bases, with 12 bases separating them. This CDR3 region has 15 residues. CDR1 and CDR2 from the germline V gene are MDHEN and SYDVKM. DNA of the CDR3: TGTGCCAGCAGTTCAACCTTCAGTGGCAATCAGCCCCAGCATTTT. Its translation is CASSSTFSGNQPQHF.

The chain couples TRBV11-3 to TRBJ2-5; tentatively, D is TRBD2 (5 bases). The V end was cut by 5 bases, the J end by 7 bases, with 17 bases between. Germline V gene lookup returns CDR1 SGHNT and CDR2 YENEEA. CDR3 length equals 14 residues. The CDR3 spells CASSPSATRGTQYF. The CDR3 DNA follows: TGTGCCAGCAGCCCTTCAGCGACCCGGGGGACCCAGTACTTC.

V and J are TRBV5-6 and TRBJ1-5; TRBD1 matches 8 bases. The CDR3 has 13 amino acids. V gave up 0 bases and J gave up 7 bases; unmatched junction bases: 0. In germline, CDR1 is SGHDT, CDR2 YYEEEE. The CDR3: CASSLGTGQPQHF. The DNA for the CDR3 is TGTGCCAGCAGCTTGGGGACAGGGCAGCCCCAGCATTTT. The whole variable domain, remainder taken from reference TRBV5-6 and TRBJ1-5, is DAGVTQSPTHLIKTRGQQVTLRCSPKSGHDTVSWYQQALGQGPQFIFQYYEEEERQRGNFPDRFSGHQFPNYSSELNVNALLLGDSALYLCASSLGTGQPQHFGDGTRLSIL.

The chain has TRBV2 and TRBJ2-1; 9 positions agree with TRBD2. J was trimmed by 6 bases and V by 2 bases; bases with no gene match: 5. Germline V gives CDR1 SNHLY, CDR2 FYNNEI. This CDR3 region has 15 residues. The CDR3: CASSERGTSFNEQFF. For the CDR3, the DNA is TGTGCCAGCAGTGAAAGGGGGACTAGCTTCAATGAGCAGTTCTTC.

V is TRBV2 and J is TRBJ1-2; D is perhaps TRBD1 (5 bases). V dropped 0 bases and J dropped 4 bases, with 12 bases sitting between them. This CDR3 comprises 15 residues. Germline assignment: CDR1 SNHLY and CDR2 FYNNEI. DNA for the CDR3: TGTGCCAGCAGTGAAGCGCCGACAGCTATCTATGGCTACACCTTC. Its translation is CASSEAPTAIYGYTF.

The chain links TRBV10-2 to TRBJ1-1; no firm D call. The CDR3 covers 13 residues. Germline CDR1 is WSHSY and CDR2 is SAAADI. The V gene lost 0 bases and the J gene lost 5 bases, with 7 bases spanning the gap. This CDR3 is CASSESGGTEAFF. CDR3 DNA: TGCGCCAGCAGTGAGTCGGGAGGGACTGAAGCTTTCTTT.

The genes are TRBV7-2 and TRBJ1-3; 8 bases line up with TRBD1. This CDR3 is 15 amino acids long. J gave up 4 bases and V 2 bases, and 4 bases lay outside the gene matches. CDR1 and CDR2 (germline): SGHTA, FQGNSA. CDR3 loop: CASSLQGAEGNTIYF. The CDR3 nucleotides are TGTGCCAGCAGCTTACAGGGGGCGGAAGGAAACACCATATATTTT.

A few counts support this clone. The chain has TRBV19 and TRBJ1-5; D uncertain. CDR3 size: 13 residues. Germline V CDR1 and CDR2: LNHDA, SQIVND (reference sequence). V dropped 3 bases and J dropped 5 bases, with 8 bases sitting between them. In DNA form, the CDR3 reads TGTGCCAGTAGTATCGGGAATTATCAGCCCCAGCATTTT. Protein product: CASSIGNYQPQHF.

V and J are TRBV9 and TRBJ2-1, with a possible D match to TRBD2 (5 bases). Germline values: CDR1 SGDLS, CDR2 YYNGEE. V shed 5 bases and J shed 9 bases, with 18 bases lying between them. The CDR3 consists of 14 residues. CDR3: CASRAARDGSEQFF. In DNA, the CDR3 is TGTGCCAGCAGAGCCGCCCGGGATGGCAGTGAGCAGTTCTTC.

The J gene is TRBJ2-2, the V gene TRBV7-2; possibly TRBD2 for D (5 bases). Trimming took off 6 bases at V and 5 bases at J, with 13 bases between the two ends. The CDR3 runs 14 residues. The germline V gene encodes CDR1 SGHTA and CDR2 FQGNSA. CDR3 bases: TGTGCCAGCAGGGCCAGGACGGGGACCGGGGAGCTGTTTTTT. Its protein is CASRARTGTGELFF.

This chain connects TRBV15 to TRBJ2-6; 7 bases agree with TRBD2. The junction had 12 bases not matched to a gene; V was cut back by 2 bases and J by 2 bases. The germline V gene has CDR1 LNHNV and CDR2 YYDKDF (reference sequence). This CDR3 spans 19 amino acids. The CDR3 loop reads CATSRRLAEAGPGANVLTF. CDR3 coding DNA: TGTGCCACCAGCAGAAGGCTAGCGGAGGCTGGCCCTGGGGCCAACGTCCTGACTTTC.

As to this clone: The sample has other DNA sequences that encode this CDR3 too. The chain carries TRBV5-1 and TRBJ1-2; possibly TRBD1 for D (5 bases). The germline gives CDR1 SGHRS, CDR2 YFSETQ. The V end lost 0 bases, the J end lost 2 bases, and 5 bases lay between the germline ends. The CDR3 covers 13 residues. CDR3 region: CASSLGQNYGYTF. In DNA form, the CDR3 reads TGCGCCAGCAGCTTGGGACAGAACTATGGCTACACCTTC.

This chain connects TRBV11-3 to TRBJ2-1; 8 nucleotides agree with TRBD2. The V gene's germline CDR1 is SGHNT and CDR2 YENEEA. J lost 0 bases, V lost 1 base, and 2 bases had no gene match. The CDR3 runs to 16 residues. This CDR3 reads CASSLGGRTSYNEQFF. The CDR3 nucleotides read TGTGCCAGCAGCTTAGGCGGGAGGACCTCCTACAATGAGCAGTTCTTC.

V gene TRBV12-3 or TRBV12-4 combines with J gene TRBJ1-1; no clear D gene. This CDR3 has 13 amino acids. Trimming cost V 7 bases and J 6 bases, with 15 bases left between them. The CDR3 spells CASTFPGGAEAFF. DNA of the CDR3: TGTGCCAGCACTTTCCCGGGTGGTGCTGAAGCTTTCTTT.

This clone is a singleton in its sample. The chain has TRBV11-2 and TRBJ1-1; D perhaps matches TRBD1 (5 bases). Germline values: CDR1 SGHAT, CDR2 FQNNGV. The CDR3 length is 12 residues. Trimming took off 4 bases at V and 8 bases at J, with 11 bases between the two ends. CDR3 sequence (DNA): TGTGCCAGCAGCTATCTGACAGAAGAAGCTTTCTTT. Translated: CASSYLTEEAFF.